This entry features one T cell receptor (beta chain) sequence. The specificity of this receptor is unknown. Qualities for individual bases were not recorded, and no much larger clone is one base off. CDR1 and CDR2, looked up from the germline V gene (reference sequence), are SEHNR and FQNEAQ. V is cut by 4 bases and J by 11 bases, and the space between the germline ends is 13 bases. Including cysteine and phenylalanine, the CDR3 has 12 amino acids. Only CDR3 DNA is held: 36 bases, read in frame from base 1. The data stem from a study of T cell responses to AZD1222 COVID-19 vaccine (dated by TCRdb to about 2021). Study-level background: TCR sequencing was performed for 230 to 250 trial participants, of whom about 200 were given two doses of AZD1222 and 26 were given two doses of MenACWY control vaccine. Trial participants were enrolled by age into 18-55, 56-69 and 70-plus year subgroups, with approximately 150, 30 and 60 TCR-sequenced participants respectively. What the research found in general, with its limitations: After two AZD1222 doses, both the breadth and the depth of spike-specific TCRs were significantly higher than at day 0 and than in MenACWY recipients. Participants were mostly white British, with more females than males. The authors suggested clonal diversity may have been underestimated. Conclusions about previously exposed vaccinees were limited because only six AZD1222 recipients were SARS-CoV-2 seropositive at baseline. In the small 56-69-year group, the increase in depth fell short of significance, most likely because of low power. CD4 TCRs associated with the vaccine covered the entire spike protein, and the dominant responses were in regions 160-218 and 743-854. Because no samples from the day 14 peak response were available, repertoires could be characterized only after the peak T cell response. Reportedly, almost half of the unique spike-specific TCRs recognized epitopes lying outside the regions that are mutated in the B.1.351 and B.1.1.7 variants.

The CDR3 regions of human TCRbeta chains were subjected to immunosequencing. The study's processing was this. Repertoire TCRs were matched against a reference library of SARS-CoV-2-specific TCRs generated with the MIRA antigen-specificity platform. Breadth meant the fraction of unique TCRs that were SARS-CoV-2-associated, whereas depth meant the fraction of total T cells that were SARS-CoV-2-associated. Using the MIRA data, each spike-specific TCR was mapped to the spike region that the TCR reacts to and placed in a CD4 or CD8 class. Log10-transformed breadth and depth values were compared by one-way ANOVA with Sidak's multiple comparisons tests. The clones in this table, taken by TCRdb from immuneACCESS, are in-frame only. Not every clone is retained; where verified, under half of the shortfall comes from an unresolved V gene, and the cause of the rest is unknown. Clonal size and the V and J genes are those of that table, whereas D and trimming came from the DNA. Present in this sample are around 160,000 clones, about 90% of which were seen just once. Of the sample, approximately 3% is held by the ten largest clones.

Per the publication, the time point label means: baseline before first vaccination. The meaning of the sample's treatment or condition label: meningococcal conjugate vaccine given as trial control. The vaccinee samples were drawn from two UK trials, COV001 and COV002, one of which was a single-blind randomized controlled phase 2/3 trial testing AZD1222 (ChAdOx1 nCoV-19) in healthy adults. For TCRbeta chain sequencing, PBMC samples were collected from trial participants at day 0 and at day 28 after the second dose. The receptor was derived from an adult in good health. Rearrangement joined TRBV7-9 to TRBJ2-3; the D gene identity is not certain. Sequenced material: peripheral blood, taken on day 0 of MenACWY control vaccination. The CDR3 reads CASSSPFERQYF. The DNA sequence is as follows: TGTGCCAGCAGCTCCCCGTTCGAGAGGCAGTATTTT.